The TCR beta chain described here comes from a study of T cell responses to AZD1222 COVID-19 vaccine (dated by TCRdb to the early 2020s). About the full investigation: AZD1222 recipients given second doses at about 4 weeks or at about 12 weeks were pooled, since spike-specific TCR depth and breadth were not found to differ between the two schedules. A total of 233 trial participants underwent TCR sequencing, of whom 200 to 220 received two doses of AZD1222 and some 25 received two doses of the MenACWY control vaccine. Enrollment into the trials was organized by age into subgroups of 18-55, 56-69 and 70-plus years, and those subgroups contained roughly 140, 27 and 60 TCR-sequenced participants, respectively. Study-wide findings and limitations: The vaccine-associated CD4 TCRs covered the entire spike protein, and the dominant responses fell in regions 160-218 and 743-854. Conclusions about previously exposed vaccinees are limited because only six or seven AZD1222 recipients were SARS-CoV-2 seropositive at baseline. Nearly half of unique spike-specific TCRs reportedly recognized epitopes outside regions mutated in the B.1.351 and B.1.1.7 variants. Most participants were white British and females outnumbered males, and the authors suggested that clonal diversity may have been underestimated. No day 14 peak-response samples were available, so repertoires were characterized only after the peak T cell response. After two AZD1222 doses, both the breadth and the depth of spike-specific TCRs were significantly higher than at day 0 and than in MenACWY recipients. In the small 56-69-year group, the increase in depth fell short of significance, most likely because of low power.

A note on this clone: Its antigen is currently not known. The sample holds no much larger clone one base away, and base qualities are not on file.

The CDR3 regions of human TCRbeta chains were subjected to immunosequencing. From the authors' description of their analysis: TCRs in the repertoires were compared against a reference library of SARS-CoV-2-specific TCRs that had been generated with the MIRA antigen-specificity platform. Breadth was defined as the fraction of unique TCRs that were SARS-CoV-2-associated, and depth was defined as the fraction of total T cells that were SARS-CoV-2-associated. Using the MIRA data, every spike-specific TCR was mapped to the spike region that the TCR reacted to and assigned to either a CD4 or a CD8 class. Log10-transformed breadth and depth values were compared by one-way ANOVA with Sidak's multiple comparisons tests. Sourced from immuneACCESS, this table was stored by TCRdb with only in-frame sequences that have V and J called. A share of the clones is absent; for the studies checked, an unresolved V gene accounts for under half, and the remainder has no known explanation. V and J calls and clone size follow that table, whereas D and trimming were derived from the DNA. Present in this sample are around 120,000 clones, roughly 87% of which were seen just once. The ten largest clones capture approximately 10% of the sample.

In light of the paper, this sample's time point label describes: baseline before first vaccination. Vaccinee samples came from UK trials COV001 and COV002, including a single-blind randomized controlled phase 2/3 trial of AZD1222 (ChAdOx1 nCoV-19) in healthy adults. For TCRbeta chain sequencing, PBMC samples were collected from trial participants at day 0 and at day 28 after the second dose. The germline V gene sets CDR1 to MDHEN and CDR2 to SYDVKM. V and J are truncated by 0 bases and 4 bases respectively, leaving an intervening sequence of 10 bases. The CDR3 starts with the cysteine, ends with the phenylalanine, and has 15 residues. Only the CDR3 DNA stays, 45 bases, in frame from base 1.

The TCR was taken from an adult in good health. The sequence links TRBV28 to TRBJ1-3; the D gene is perhaps TRBD1, on 5 matching bases. Material: peripheral blood, obtained on day 0 of AZD1222 vaccination. The CDR3 protein: CASSLWGTKGNTIYF. The DNA sequence follows: TGTGCCAGCAGTTTATGGGGGACTAAAGGAAACACCATATATTTT.